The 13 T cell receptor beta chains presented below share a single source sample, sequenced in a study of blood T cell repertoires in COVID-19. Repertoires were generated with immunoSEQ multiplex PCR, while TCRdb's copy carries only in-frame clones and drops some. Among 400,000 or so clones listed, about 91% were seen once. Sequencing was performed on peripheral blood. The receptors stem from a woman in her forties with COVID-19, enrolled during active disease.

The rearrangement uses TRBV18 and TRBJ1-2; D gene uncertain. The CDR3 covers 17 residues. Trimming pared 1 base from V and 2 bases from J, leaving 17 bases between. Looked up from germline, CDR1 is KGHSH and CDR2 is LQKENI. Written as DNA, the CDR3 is TGTGCCAGCTCACCACTTACGGGTTATCCTTCCAACTATGGCTACACCTTC. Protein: CASSPLTGYPSNYGYTF.

The CDR3 spells CASSWQSDRGPPRATQYF. DNA for the CDR3: TGTGCCAGCAGTTGGCAATCCGACAGGGGTCCACCTAGAGCTACGCAGTATTTT. The V gene is TRBV6-2 or TRBV6-3, the J gene TRBJ2-3; 8 nucleotides agree with TRBD1. In germline, CDR1 is MNHEY, CDR2 SVGEGT. The CDR3 totals 18 residues. V lost 4 bases and J lost 8; bases outside the gene matches: 20.

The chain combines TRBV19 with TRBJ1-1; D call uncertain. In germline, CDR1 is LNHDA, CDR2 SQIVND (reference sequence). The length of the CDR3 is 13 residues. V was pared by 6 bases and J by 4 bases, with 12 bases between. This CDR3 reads CASSDRPGTEAFF. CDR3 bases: TGTGCCAGTAGCGATAGGCCGGGCACTGAAGCTTTCTTT. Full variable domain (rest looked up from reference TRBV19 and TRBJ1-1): DGGITQSPKYLFRKEGQNVTLSCEQNLNHDAMYWYRQDPGQGLRLIYYSQIVNDFQKGDIAEGYSVSREKKESFPLTVTSAQKNPTAFYLCASSDRPGTEAFFGQGTRLTVV.

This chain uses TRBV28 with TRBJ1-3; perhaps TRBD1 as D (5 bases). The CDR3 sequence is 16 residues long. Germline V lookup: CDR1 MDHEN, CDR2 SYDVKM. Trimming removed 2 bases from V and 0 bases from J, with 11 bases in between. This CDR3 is CASSLLHRSSGNTIYF. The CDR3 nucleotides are TGTGCCAGCAGTTTACTCCACAGGAGCTCTGGAAACACCATATATTTT. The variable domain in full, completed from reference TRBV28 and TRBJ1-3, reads DVKVTQSSRYLVKRTGEKVFLECVQDMDHENMFWYRQDPGLGLRLIYFSYDVKMKEKGDIPEGYSVSREKKERFSLILESASTNQTSMYLCASSLLHRSSGNTIYFGEGSWLTVV.

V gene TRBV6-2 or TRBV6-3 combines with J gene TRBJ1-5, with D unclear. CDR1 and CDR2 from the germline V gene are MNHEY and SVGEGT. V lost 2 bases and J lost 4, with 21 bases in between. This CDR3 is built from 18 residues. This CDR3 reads CASSYPEGFGTGNQPQHF. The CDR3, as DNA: TGTGCCAGCAGTTACCCGGAAGGGTTCGGAACGGGAAATCAGCCCCAGCATTTT.

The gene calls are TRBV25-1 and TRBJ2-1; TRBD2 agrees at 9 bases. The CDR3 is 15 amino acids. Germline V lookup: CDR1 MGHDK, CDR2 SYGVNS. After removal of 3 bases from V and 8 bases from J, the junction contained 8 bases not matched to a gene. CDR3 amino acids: CASSDGGRALDEQFF. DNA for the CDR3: TGTGCCAGCAGTGATGGCGGGAGGGCCCTAGATGAGCAGTTCTTC.

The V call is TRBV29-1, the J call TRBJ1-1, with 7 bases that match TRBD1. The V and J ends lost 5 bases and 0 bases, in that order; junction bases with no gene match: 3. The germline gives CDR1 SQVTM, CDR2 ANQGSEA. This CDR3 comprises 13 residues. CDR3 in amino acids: CSVKGQLNTEAFF. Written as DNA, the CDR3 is TGCAGCGTTAAGGGACAGTTGAACACTGAAGCTTTCTTT.

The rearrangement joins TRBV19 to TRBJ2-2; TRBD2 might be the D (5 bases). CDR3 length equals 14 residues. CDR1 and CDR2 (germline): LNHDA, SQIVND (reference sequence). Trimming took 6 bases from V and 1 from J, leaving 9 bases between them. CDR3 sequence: CASRSAGNTGELFF. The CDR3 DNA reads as TGTGCCAGTAGATCGGCGGGGAACACCGGGGAGCTGTTTTTT.

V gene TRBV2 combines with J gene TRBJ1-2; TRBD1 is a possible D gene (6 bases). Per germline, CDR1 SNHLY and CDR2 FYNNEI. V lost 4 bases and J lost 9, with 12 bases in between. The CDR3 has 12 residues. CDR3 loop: CASSVAGVSYTF. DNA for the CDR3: TGTGCCAGCAGTGTCGCAGGGGTCAGCTACACCTTC.

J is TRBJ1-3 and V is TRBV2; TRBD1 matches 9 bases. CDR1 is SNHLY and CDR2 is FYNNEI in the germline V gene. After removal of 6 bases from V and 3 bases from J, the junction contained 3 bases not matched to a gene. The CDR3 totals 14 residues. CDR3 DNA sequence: TGTGCCAGCAGACCGGACAGGGGTGGAAACACCATATATTTT. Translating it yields CASRPDRGGNTIYF. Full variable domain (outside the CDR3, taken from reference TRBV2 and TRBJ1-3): EPEVTQTPSHQVTQMGQEVILRCVPISNHLYFYWYRQILGQKVEFLVSFYNNEISEKSEIFDDQFSVERPDGSNFTLKIRSTKLEDSAMYFCASRPDRGGNTIYFGEGSWLTVV.

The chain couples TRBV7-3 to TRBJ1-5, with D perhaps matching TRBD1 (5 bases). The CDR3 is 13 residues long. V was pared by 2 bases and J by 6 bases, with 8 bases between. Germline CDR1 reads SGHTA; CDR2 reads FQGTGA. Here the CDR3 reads CASSLYGGQPQHF. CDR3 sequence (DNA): TGTGCCAGCAGCTTATACGGGGGTCAGCCCCAGCATTTT.

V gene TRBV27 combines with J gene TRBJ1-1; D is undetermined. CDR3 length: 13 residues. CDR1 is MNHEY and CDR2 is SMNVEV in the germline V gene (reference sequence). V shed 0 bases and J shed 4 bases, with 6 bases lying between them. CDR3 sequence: CASSLSVATEAFF. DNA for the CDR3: TGTGCCAGCAGTTTATCGGTAGCCACTGAAGCTTTCTTT.

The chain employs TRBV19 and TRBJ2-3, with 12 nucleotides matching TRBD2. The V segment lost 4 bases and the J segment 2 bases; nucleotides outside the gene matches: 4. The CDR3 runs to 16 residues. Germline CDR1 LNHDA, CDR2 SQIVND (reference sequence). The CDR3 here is CASSTGLAGNTDTQYF. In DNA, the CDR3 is TGTGCCAGTAGTACCGGACTAGCGGGGAACACAGATACGCAGTATTTT.